The 11 T cell receptor beta chains below were found in one sample sequenced in a study of T cell responses to AZD1222 COVID-19 vaccine. TCRdb's table, derived via immunoSEQ multiplex PCR, lists solely in-frame clones and lacks some. This table has 150,000 or so clones, approximately 90% appearing once. The sequencing used peripheral blood, collected 28 days after the second dose of the MenACWY control vaccine. These receptors all come from an adult who received the MenACWY meningococcal vaccine as a control.

V gene TRBV7-2 combines with J gene TRBJ2-6, with 7 bases fitting TRBD2. Germline values: CDR1 SGHTA, CDR2 FQGNSA. The CDR3 extends over 15 amino acids. V dropped 4 bases and J dropped 4; count of bases not matched to a gene: 4. The CDR3 protein is CASSWGGSGANVLTF. The CDR3 DNA sequence: TGTGCCAGCAGCTGGGGGGGGAGCGGGGCCAACGTCCTGACTTTC.

V usage is TRBV7-2 and J usage is TRBJ2-3; D is perhaps TRBD2 (5 bases). This CDR3 is built from 13 residues. Looked up from germline, CDR1 is SGHTA and CDR2 is FQGNSA. Trimming took 0 bases from V and 4 from J, leaving 5 bases between them. Here the CDR3 reads CASSLAGADTQYF. The CDR3 coding sequence is TGTGCCAGCAGCTTAGCGGGAGCAGATACGCAGTATTTT. Together with reference TRBV7-2 and TRBJ2-3, the CDR3 gives the full variable domain: GAGVSQSPSNKVTEKGKDVELRCDPISGHTALYWYRQSLGQGLEFLIYFQGNSAPDKSGLPSDRFSAERTGGSVSTLTIQRTQQEDSAVYLCASSLAGADTQYFGPGTRLTVL.

The chain is built from TRBV19 and TRBJ1-1; a possible D gene is TRBD1 (6 bases). The ends were cut back, 1 base at V and 1 base at J, with 10 bases in the middle. The CDR3 consists of 15 residues. Germline CDR1 is LNHDA and CDR2 is SQIVND (reference sequence). This CDR3 reads CASSIGRGANTEAFF. For the CDR3, the DNA is TGTGCCAGTAGTATAGGGAGGGGGGCGAACACTGAAGCTTTCTTT.

The CDR3 DNA is TGTGCCAGCAACCCCGCCCGGGTGGGCACTGAAGCTTTCTTT. Amino acids: CASNPARVGTEAFF. This sequence joins TRBV6-5 and TRBJ1-1; the D is unclear. V lost 7 bases, J lost 4 bases, and 16 bases lay in between. This CDR3 is built from 14 residues. CDR1 is MNHEY and CDR2 is SVGAGI in the germline V gene.

This chain uses TRBV28 with TRBJ1-2, with a weak D call TRBD1 (6 bases). Germline assignment: CDR1 MDHEN and CDR2 SYDVKM. The CDR3 runs to 17 residues. Between the trimmed V and J ends, which lost 0 bases and 8 bases, there was a span of 22 bases. The CDR3 region is CASSLWTPTGTIGGYTF. In DNA, the CDR3 is TGTGCCAGCAGTTTATGGACACCGACAGGCACGATAGGGGGCTACACCTTC.

Only a few counts were recorded for this clone. The chain joins TRBV14 to TRBJ1-1; D gene unclear. The CDR3 sequence is 13 residues long. V lost 0 bases and J 5 bases, leaving 7 bases between the germline ends. Germline CDR1 and CDR2: SGHDN and FVKESK. The CDR3 protein is CASSQDRLTEAFF. The CDR3 bases are TGTGCCAGCAGCCAAGATAGGTTAACTGAAGCTTTCTTT. Variable domain in full (rest from reference TRBV14 and TRBJ1-1): EAGVTQFPSHSVIEKGQTVTLRCDPISGHDNLYWYRRVMGKEIKFLLHFVKESKQDESGMPNNRFLAERTGGTYSTLKVQPAELEDSGVYFCASSQDRLTEAFFGQGTRLTVV.

The V gene is TRBV6-2 or TRBV6-3, the J gene TRBJ2-3; 7 bases map to TRBD2. V shed 0 bases and J 5 bases; nucleotides not matched to a gene: 5. Germline V CDR1 and CDR2: MNHEY, SVGEGT. CDR3 length: 15 amino acids. CDR3 nucleotides: TGTGCCAGCAGTTACTCCCGGGTAGCGGGAGATACGCAGTATTTT. It specifies CASSYSRVAGDTQYF.

This clone was picked up one time. The V call is TRBV28, the J call TRBJ1-2, with D hard to call. The CDR3 has 14 amino acids. V lost 4 bases, J lost 2 bases, and 11 bases lay in between. CDR1 and CDR2 (germline): MDHEN, SYDVKM. The CDR3 sequence: CASSSGPVNYGYTF. The CDR3 region has the DNA TGTGCCAGCAGTTCCGGGCCAGTCAACTATGGCTACACCTTC.

The chain recombines TRBV4-2 with TRBJ1-6; a weak D match, TRBD1 (6 bases). Per germline, CDR1 LGHNA and CDR2 YNFKEQ. The CDR3 runs to 16 residues. Trimming took 3 bases from V and 9 from J, leaving 18 bases between them. The chain's CDR3 is CASSHPAEGGGSPLHF. CDR3 coding DNA: TGTGCCAGCAGCCACCCCGCCGAGGGGGGAGGTTCACCCCTCCACTTT.

The chain has TRBV28 and TRBJ2-7; weak D call: TRBD2 (5 bases). CDR1 is MDHEN, CDR2 SYDVKM, per germline. The CDR3 totals 13 residues. Between the trimmed V and J ends, which lost 3 bases and 7 bases, there was a span of 13 bases. The CDR3 coding sequence is TGTGCCAGCAGTTTGAGAGGGCCCGGTGAGCAGTACTTC. Translated: CASSLRGPGEQYF.

The chain is built from TRBV9 and TRBJ1-6, with D unclear. Germline values: CDR1 SGDLS, CDR2 YYNGEE. CDR3 size: 15 residues. V was clipped by 0 bases and J by 7 bases, with 11 bases between them. The chain's CDR3 is CASSVEGYGNSPLHF. CDR3 in DNA: TGTGCCAGCAGCGTAGAAGGGTATGGGAATTCACCCCTCCACTTT.